This TCR beta chain was identified in a study of chemoradiotherapy in HPV16-positive cancers. Study-wide results and caveats: Functional assays defining HPV-specific T cells used only a couple of HPV16-positive patients. For HPV16-positive patients, expanding HPV-responsive T cells associated with longer recurrence-free survival. Non-HPV-specific T cells did not expand in tumors during treatment, whereas candidate HPV-specific clones and E7-related motifs did.

This CDR3 contains 13 residues. Between the trimmed V and J ends, which lost 0 bases and 8 bases, there was a span of 8 bases. Germline V gene sequence: CDR1 LGHNA, CDR2 YNFKEQ. Produced via immunoSEQ multiplex PCR; TCRdb's table is partial and in-frame only. The table lists 20,000 to 30,000 clones, 85% to 95% of them singletons. Worth noting for this clone: Its antigen is still unknown.

The TCR was taken from a human donor with HPV-associated anogenital cancer. The gene calls are TRBV4-2 and TRBJ2-1; no definite D call. Specimen: blood, collected from a patient who underwent chemoradiotherapy. The CDR3 is CASSQDGGDEQFF. In nucleotides, the CDR3 is TGTGCCAGCAGCCAAGATGGTGGGGATGAGCAGTTCTTC.